This entry lists 9 T cell receptor beta chains sequenced from one sample in a study of blood T cell repertoires in COVID-19. Repertoires were generated with immunoSEQ multiplex PCR, while TCRdb's copy carries only in-frame clones and drops some. The sample has about 350,000 clones, 65% to 90% seen once. The sample was peripheral blood. The receptors stem from a woman aged 55-69 years with COVID-19, enrolled during active disease.

The genes are TRBV6-4 and TRBJ1-2; D possibly corresponds to TRBD1 (5 bases). V shed 4 bases and J shed 5 bases, with 11 bases lying between them. The germline CDR1 and CDR2 sequences are MRHNA and SNTAGT. The CDR3 contains 13 residues. CDR3 coding DNA: TGTGCCAGCAGTGGTGGGGCGAATTATGGCTACACCTTC. It translates to CASSGGANYGYTF.

The CDR3 nucleotides are TGCGCCAGCAGCTCCCGGGACAGGGGGCGAGAGACCCAGTACTTC. Amino acid sequence: CASSSRDRGRETQYF. The V and J genes are TRBV5-1 and TRBJ2-5; 12 bases fit TRBD1. The CDR3 is 15 amino acids. Germline lookup yields CDR1 SGHRS and CDR2 YFSETQ. V lost 3 bases and J lost 4; bases outside the gene matches: 4.

This sequence joins TRBV5-4 and TRBJ1-1; TRBD1 aligns across 12 bases. V shed 6 bases, J shed 7 bases, and the junction held 7 bases outside the gene matches. The CDR3 is 14 residues long. Germline V gives CDR1 SGHNT, CDR2 YYREEE (reference sequence). The CDR3, as DNA: TGTGCCAGCACCCGGGGACAGGGGGCGGGTGAAGCTTTCTTT. Translated: CASTRGQGAGEAFF. The variable domain in full, completed from reference TRBV5-4 and TRBJ1-1, reads ETGVTQSPTHLIKTRGQQVTLRCSSQSGHNTVSWYQQALGQGPQFIFQYYREEENGRGNFPPRFSGLQFPNYSSELNVNALELDDSALYLCASTRGQGAGEAFFGQGTRLTVV.

V is TRBV18 and J is TRBJ1-2, with D hard to call. The germline V gene has CDR1 KGHSH and CDR2 LQKENI. CDR3 size: 13 residues. The ends were cut back, 2 bases at V and 0 bases at J, with 4 bases in the middle. CDR3 region: CASSPAANYGYTF. The CDR3 DNA reads as TGTGCCAGCTCACCAGCGGCTAACTATGGCTACACCTTC.

The CDR3 bases are TGTGCCAGCAGTTTTCCGGCAGGAAAAACGTACGAGCAGTACTTC. It encodes CASSFPAGKTYEQYF. V is TRBV6-6 and J is TRBJ2-7; D is unclear. The CDR3 totals 15 residues. Trimming removed 4 bases at V and 4 bases at J, with 17 bases between. Looked up from germline, CDR1 is MNHNY and CDR2 is SVGAGI (reference sequence).

This sequence joins TRBV2 and TRBJ1-5, with D tentatively TRBD1 (6 bases). CDR3 length equals 13 residues. Germline V CDR1 and CDR2: SNHLY, FYNNEI. V lost 6 bases and J lost 4, with 10 bases in between. This CDR3 is CASRGDTNQPQHF. CDR3 DNA sequence: TGTGCCAGCAGAGGGGACACAAATCAGCCCCAGCATTTT.

A single count supports this clone. The gene calls are TRBV6-6 and TRBJ1-1; perhaps TRBD1 as D (5 bases). V was trimmed by 2 bases and J by 0 bases, leaving 7 bases between them. CDR1 and CDR2 (germline): MNHNY, SVGAGI (reference sequence). This CDR3 spans 14 amino acids. The CDR3 DNA reads TGTGCCAGCAGTTACGGGGGGGTGAACACTGAAGCTTTCTTT. This gives the protein CASSYGGVNTEAFF.

The gene calls are TRBV7-8 and TRBJ1-5; the match to TRBD1 covers 7 bases. The CDR3 runs to 15 residues. Germline CDR1 is SGHVS and CDR2 is FQNEAQ. V lost 5 bases to trimming and J lost 6 bases; unmatched junction nucleotides: 10. The CDR3 DNA is TGTGCCAGCAGCCGCGACAGGGTACCTCTTCAGCCCCAGCATTTT. Translated: CASSRDRVPLQPQHF.

The chain is built from TRBV3-1 (or the pseudogene TRBV3-2) and TRBJ2-3; 11 bases agree with TRBD2. Germline values: CDR1 LGHDT, CDR2 YNNKEL (reference sequence). V lost 4 bases, J lost 2 bases, and 14 bases stayed unmatched. This CDR3 is built from 19 residues. CDR3 sequence (DNA): TGTGCCAGCAGCCCTTCTACTTGGGGACTAGCGGCGATCACAGATACGCAGTATTTT. Amino acid sequence: CASSPSTWGLAAITDTQYF.